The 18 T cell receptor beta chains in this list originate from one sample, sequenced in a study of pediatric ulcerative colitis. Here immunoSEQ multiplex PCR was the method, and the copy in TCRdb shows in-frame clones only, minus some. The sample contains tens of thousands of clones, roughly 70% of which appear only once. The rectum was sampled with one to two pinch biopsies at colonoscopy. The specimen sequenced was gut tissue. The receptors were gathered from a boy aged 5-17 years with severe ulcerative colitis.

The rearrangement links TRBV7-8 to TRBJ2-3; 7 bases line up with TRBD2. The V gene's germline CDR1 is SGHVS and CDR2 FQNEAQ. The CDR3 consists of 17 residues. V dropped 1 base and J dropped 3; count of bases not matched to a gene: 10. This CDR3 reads CASSLGYGGVQTDTQYF. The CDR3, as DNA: TGTGCCAGCAGCTTAGGGTATGGGGGGGTCCAAACAGATACGCAGTATTTT.

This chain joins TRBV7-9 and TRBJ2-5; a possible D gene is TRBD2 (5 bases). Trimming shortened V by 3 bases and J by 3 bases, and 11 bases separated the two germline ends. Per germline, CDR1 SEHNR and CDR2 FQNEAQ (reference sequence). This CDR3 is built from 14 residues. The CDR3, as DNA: TGTGCCAGCAGCTTTTCTGACGGGAAAGAGACCCAGTACTTC. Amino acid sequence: CASSFSDGKETQYF.

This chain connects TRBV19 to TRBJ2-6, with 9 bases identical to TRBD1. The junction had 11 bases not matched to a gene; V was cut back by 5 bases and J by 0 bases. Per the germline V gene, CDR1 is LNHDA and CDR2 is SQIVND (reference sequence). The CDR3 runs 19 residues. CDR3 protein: CASSSRDRAKTSGANVLTF. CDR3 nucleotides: TGTGCCAGTAGTTCAAGGGACAGGGCAAAAACCTCTGGGGCCAACGTCCTGACTTTC.

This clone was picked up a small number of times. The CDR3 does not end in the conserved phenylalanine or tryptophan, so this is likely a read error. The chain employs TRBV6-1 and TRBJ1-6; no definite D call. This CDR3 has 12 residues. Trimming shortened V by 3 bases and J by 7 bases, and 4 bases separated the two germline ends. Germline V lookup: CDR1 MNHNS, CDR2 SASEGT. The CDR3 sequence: CASSDPNSPLHL. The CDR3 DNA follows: TGTGCCAGCAGTGATCCGAATTCACCCCTCCACCTT.

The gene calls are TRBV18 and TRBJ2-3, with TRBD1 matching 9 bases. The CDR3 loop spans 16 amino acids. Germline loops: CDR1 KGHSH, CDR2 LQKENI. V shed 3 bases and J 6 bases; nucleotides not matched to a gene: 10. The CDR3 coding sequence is TGTGCCAGCTCACCCGGGAACAGGGGGCGCTCGGATACGCAGTATTTT. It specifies CASSPGNRGRSDTQYF.

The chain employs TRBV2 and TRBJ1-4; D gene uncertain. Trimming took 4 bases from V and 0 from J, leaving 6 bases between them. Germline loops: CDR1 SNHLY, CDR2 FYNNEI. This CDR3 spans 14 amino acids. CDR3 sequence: CASSVGATNEKLFF. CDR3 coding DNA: TGTGCCAGCAGTGTGGGAGCAACTAATGAAAAACTGTTTTTT.

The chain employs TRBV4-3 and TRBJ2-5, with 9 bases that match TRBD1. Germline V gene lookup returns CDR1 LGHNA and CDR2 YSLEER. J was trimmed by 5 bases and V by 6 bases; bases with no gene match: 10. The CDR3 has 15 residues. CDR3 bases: TGCGCCAGCAGTCCACTGGGACAGGGAAGCGAGACCCAGTACTTC. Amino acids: CASSPLGQGSETQYF.

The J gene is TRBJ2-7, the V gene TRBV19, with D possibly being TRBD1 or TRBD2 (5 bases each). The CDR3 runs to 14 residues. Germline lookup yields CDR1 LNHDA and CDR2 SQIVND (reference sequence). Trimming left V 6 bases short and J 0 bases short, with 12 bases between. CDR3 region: CASRAAGSSYEQYF. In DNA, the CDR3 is TGTGCCAGTAGGGCGGCAGGGAGCTCCTACGAGCAGTACTTC.

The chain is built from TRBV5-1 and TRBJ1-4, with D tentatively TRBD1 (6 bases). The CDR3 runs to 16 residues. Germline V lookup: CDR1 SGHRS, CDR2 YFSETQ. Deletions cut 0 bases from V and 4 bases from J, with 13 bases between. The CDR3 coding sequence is TGCGCCAGCAGCTTGGGTCAGGGGTCTCATAATGAAAAACTGTTTTTT. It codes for CASSLGQGSHNEKLFF. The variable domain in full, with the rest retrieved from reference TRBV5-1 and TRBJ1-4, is KAGVTQTPRYLIKTRGQQVTLSCSPISGHRSVSWYQQTPGQGLQFLFEYFSETQRNKGNFPGRFSGRQFSNSRSEMNVSTLELGDSALYLCASSLGQGSHNEKLFFGSGTQLSVL.

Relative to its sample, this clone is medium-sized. CDR3 loop: CASSEAWFVNTQYF. The CDR3 nucleotides are TGTGCCAGCAGTGAAGCTTGGTTCGTAAATACGCAGTATTTT. The chain employs TRBV2 and TRBJ2-3; no firm D call. Trimming left V 0 bases short and J 7 bases short, with 11 bases between. This CDR3 has 14 amino acids. Germline lookup yields CDR1 SNHLY and CDR2 FYNNEI.

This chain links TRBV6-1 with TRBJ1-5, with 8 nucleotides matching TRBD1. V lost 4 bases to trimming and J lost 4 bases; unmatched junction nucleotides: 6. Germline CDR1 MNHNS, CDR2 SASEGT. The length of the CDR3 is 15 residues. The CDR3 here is CASSADRATNQPQHF. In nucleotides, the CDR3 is TGTGCCAGCAGTGCGGACAGGGCGACTAATCAGCCCCAGCATTTT.

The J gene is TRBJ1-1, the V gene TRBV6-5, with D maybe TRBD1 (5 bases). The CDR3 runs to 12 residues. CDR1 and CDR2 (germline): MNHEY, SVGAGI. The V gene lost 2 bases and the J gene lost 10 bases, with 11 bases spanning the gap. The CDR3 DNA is TGTGCCAGCAGTTACCGGGCGGGGGTAGCTTTCTTT. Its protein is CASSYRAGVAFF.

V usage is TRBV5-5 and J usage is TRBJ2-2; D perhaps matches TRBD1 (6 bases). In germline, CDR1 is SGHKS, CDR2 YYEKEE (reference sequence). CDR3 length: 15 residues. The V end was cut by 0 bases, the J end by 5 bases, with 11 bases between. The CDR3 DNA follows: TGTGCCAGCAGCTTGGAAACAGGGAAAACCGGGGAGCTGTTTTTT. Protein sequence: CASSLETGKTGELFF.

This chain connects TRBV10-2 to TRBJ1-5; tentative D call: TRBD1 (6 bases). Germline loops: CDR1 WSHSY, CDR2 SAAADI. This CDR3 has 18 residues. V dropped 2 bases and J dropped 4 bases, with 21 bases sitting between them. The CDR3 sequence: CASSELDLQGGWNQPQHF. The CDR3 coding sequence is TGCGCCAGCAGTGAGCTAGACCTACAGGGCGGGTGGAATCAGCCCCAGCATTTT.

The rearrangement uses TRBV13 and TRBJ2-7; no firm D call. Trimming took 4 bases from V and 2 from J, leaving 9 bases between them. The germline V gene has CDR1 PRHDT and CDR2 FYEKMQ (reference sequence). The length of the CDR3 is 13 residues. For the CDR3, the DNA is TGTGCCAGCAGCTATCAGGTCCCCTACGAGCAGTACTTC. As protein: CASSYQVPYEQYF.

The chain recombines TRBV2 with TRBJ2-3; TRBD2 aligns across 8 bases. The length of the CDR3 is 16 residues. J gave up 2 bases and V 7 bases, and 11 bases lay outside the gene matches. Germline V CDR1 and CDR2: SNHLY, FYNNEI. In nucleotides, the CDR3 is TGTGCCAGCAAAACGGGACTAGTGGGGGACACAGATACGCAGTATTTT. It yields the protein CASKTGLVGDTDTQYF.

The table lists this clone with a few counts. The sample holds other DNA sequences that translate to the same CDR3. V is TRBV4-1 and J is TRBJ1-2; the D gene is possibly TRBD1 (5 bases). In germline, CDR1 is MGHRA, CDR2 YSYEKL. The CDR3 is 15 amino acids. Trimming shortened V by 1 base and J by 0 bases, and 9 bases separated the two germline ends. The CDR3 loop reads CASSQAGTSNYGYTF. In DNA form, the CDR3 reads TGCGCCAGCAGCCAAGCCGGGACTTCTAACTATGGCTACACCTTC.

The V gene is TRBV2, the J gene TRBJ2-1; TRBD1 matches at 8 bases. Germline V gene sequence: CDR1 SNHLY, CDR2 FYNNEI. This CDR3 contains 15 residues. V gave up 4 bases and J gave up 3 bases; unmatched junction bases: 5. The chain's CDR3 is CASSARTGNYNEQFF. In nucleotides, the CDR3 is TGTGCCAGCAGTGCCCGGACAGGGAACTACAATGAGCAGTTCTTC.